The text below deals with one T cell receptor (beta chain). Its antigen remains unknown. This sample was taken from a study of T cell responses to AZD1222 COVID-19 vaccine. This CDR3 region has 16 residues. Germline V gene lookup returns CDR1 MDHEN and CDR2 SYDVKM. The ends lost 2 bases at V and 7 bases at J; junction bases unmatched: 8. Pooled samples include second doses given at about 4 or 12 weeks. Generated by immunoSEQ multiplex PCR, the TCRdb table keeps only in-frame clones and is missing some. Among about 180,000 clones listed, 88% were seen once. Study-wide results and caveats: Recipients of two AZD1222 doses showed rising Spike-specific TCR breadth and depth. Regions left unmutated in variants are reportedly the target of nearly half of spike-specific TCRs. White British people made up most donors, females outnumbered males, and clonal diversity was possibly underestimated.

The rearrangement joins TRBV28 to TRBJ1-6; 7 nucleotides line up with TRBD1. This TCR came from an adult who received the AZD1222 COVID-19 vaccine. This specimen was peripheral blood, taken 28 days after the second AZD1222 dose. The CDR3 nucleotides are TGTGCCAGCAGTTTAGAGGCCTACAGGGGAAATTCACCCCTCCACTTT. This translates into CASSLEAYRGNSPLHF.